This T cell receptor beta chain is from a study of PD-L1 blockade in urothelial cancer. This clone was recorded only once. Assay used: immunoSEQ multiplex PCR; TCRdb lists only in-frame clones, some missing. The data show roughly 45,000 clones, about four fifths seen once. The V gene's germline CDR1 is SGHNT and CDR2 YYREEE (reference sequence). V lost 4 bases and J lost 2, with 15 bases in between. The CDR3 contains 16 residues. Time point given: peripheral blood 6 weeks after treatment start. The chain carries TRBV5-4 and TRBJ2-2; D perhaps matches TRBD2 (6 bases). The starting material was PBMCs, obtained around atezolizumab (anti-PD-L1) treatment. The sequence derives from a man aged 55 to 69 with urothelial cancer. The CDR3 nucleotides are TGTGCCAGCAGCCGCGGACTACCCTCAAACACCGGGGAGCTGTTTTTT. Amino acid sequence: CASSRGLPSNTGELFF. Supplemented by reference TRBV5-4 and TRBJ2-2, the full variable domain reads ETGVTQSPTHLIKTRGQQVTLRCSSQSGHNTVSWYQQALGQGPQFIFQYYREEENGRGNFPPRFSGLQFPNYSSELNVNALELDDSALYLCASSRGLPSNTGELFFGEGSRLTVL.